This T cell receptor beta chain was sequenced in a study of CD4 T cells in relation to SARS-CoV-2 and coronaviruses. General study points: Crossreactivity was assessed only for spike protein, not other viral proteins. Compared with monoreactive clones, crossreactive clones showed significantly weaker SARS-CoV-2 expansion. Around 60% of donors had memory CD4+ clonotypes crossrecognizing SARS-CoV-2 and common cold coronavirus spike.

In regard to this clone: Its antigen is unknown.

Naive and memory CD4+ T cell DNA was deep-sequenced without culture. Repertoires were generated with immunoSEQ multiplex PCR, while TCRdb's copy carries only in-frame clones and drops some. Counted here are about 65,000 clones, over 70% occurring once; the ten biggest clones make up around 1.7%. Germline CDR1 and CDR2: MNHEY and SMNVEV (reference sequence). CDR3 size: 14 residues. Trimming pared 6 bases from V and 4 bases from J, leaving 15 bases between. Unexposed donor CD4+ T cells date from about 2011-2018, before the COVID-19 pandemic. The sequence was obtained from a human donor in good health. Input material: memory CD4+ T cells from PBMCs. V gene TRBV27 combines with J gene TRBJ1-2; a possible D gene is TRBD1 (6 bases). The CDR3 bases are TGTGCCAGCAGGGGATTCGGGGGGGCCTATGGCTACACCTTC. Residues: CASRGFGGAYGYTF.